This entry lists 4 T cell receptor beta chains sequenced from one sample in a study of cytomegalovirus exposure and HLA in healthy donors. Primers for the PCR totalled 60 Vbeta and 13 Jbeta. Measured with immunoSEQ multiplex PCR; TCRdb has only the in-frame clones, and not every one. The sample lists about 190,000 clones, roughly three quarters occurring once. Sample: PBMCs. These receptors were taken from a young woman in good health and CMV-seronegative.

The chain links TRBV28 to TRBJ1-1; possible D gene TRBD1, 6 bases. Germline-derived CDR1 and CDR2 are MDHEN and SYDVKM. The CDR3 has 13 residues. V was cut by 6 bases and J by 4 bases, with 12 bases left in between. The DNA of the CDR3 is TGTGCCAGCAGGACAGGCCAGGGCACTGAAGCTTTCTTT. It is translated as CASRTGQGTEAFF.

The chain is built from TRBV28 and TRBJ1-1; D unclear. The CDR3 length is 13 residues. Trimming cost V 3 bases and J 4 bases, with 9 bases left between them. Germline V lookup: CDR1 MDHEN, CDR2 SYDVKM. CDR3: CASSLRRVTEAFF. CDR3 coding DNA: TGTGCCAGCAGTTTGCGGCGAGTCACTGAAGCTTTCTTT.

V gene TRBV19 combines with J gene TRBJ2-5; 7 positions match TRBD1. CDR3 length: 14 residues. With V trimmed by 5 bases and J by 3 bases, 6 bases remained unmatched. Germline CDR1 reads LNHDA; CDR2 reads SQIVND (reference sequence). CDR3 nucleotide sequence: TGTGCCAGTAGTCCGCGACAGGGAAAAGAGACCCAGTACTTC. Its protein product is CASSPRQGKETQYF.

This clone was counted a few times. The CDR3 here is CAISEDRATGGYTF. As DNA, the CDR3 is TGTGCCATCAGTGAAGACAGGGCCACTGGTGGCTACACCTTC. The chain carries TRBV10-3 and TRBJ1-2, with 7 positions matching TRBD1. J was trimmed by 7 bases and V by 3 bases; bases with no gene match: 8. This CDR3 is built from 14 residues. Germline V gives CDR1 ENHRY, CDR2 SYGVKD.